The 2 T cell receptor beta chains below come from one sample, sequenced in a study of vaccination effects on CD4 cells after COVID-19. Antigen-specific CD4+ T cells expanded by the ViraFEST assay with viral peptide pools were then sequenced. With roughly nine days of culture completed, CD4+ T cells were isolated. SARS-CoV-2 infection was confirmed by PCR in the person between March and December 2020. TCRdb's table, derived via immunoSEQ multiplex PCR, lists solely in-frame clones and lacks some. The sample includes around 23,000 clones, under 85% of them seen just once. These receptors lack a known antigen. Sequences were derived from CD4+ T cells from PBMCs cultured with a peptide pool, sampled before COVID-19 vaccination. The receptors here all came from a human donor who had a prior SARS-CoV-2 infection.

This clone was picked up one time. This chain links TRBV9 with TRBJ2-3; the D is unclear. Germline lookup yields CDR1 SGDLS and CDR2 YYNGEE. Trimming took 0 bases from V and 1 from J, leaving 15 bases between them. This CDR3 is 17 amino acids long. The CDR3 coding sequence is TGTGCCAGCAGCGTAGAGAGTGGGGTGACTGGCACAGATACGCAGTATTTT. Its translation is CASSVESGVTGTDTQYF.

The chain recombines TRBV9 with TRBJ2-1, with 8 bases fitting TRBD1. The CDR3 is 16 amino acids. The V segment lost 3 bases and the J segment 5 bases; nucleotides outside the gene matches: 10. Germline V CDR1 and CDR2: SGDLS, YYNGEE. The CDR3 DNA reads as TGTGCCAGCAGCGCAAGGACAGGGCGGACAAACAATGAGCAGTTCTTC. Amino acid sequence: CASSARTGRTNNEQFF.